This T cell receptor beta chain was captured by sequencing in a study of spatial heterogeneity in lung cancer. TCRdb itself ran the 5' RACE reads through MiXCR, one entry per CDR3 protein. This table holds about 11,000 distinct CDR3 sequences, 5.5% to 7.5% found once. In its sample, this clonotype ranks as medium-sized. As for time point: sample taken at primary tumor resection. The junction had 2 bases not matched to a gene; V was cut back by 1 base and J by 0 bases. The CDR3 runs 17 residues. Germline V lookup: CDR1 KGHDR, CDR2 SFDVKD. Specimen: PBMCs, collected at surgery. This TCR was sampled from a male donor with early-stage non-small cell lung cancer. V usage is TRBV24-1 and J usage is TRBJ1-1, with TRBD1 matching 12 bases. CDR3 sequence (DNA): TGTGCCACCAGTGATTTCCGGGACAGGGGGCTGAACACTGAAGCTTTCTTT. Amino acid sequence: CATSDFRDRGLNTEAFF.